These 22 T cell receptor beta chains were sequenced from one sample in a study of shared clonotypes between healthy human individuals. The repertoire was sequenced with immunoSEQ multiplex PCR; TCRdb's copy has only in-frame clones and lacks some. The repertoire includes some 500,000 clones, 90% to 96% of them detected once, and approximately 0.06% sits in the top ten. Sequences were obtained from naive CD4+ T cells sorted from blood. Specified subset: CD45RA+ positively selected. All receptors derive from a woman aged 25 to 39 in good health.

V gene TRBV7-3 combines with J gene TRBJ1-2, with 9 bases identical to TRBD1. V lost 2 bases to trimming and J lost 6 bases; unmatched junction nucleotides: 7. This CDR3 is 15 amino acids long. CDR1 SGHTA and CDR2 FQGTGA come from the germline V gene. CDR3 in amino acids: CASSLDGTGFDGYTF. As DNA, the CDR3 is TGTGCCAGCAGCTTAGACGGGACAGGGTTTGATGGCTACACCTTC.

This sequence joins TRBV27 and TRBJ2-4; 11 positions agree with TRBD2. The CDR3 covers 13 residues. V dropped 6 bases and J dropped 7; count of bases not matched to a gene: 2. Germline-derived CDR1 and CDR2 are MNHEY and SMNVEV (reference sequence). The CDR3 sequence is CASRLAGENIQYF. In DNA form, the CDR3 reads TGTGCCAGCAGACTAGCGGGAGAGAACATTCAGTACTTC.

The genes are TRBV4-2 and TRBJ2-1; D call uncertain. CDR3 length: 13 amino acids. V was clipped by 0 bases and J by 9 bases, with 9 bases between them. Germline V lookup: CDR1 LGHNA, CDR2 YNFKEQ. CDR3 DNA sequence: TGTGCCAGCAGCCAAGAACTCCGCACTGAGCAGTTCTTC. Translation gives CASSQELRTEQFF.

The chain joins TRBV15 to TRBJ2-3; D might be TRBD2 (6 bases). The CDR3 extends over 16 amino acids. Germline CDR1 is LNHNV and CDR2 is YYDKDF (reference sequence). V was pared by 2 bases and J by 3 bases, with 15 bases between. The CDR3 reads CATSRSRTTRTDTQYF. The CDR3 DNA sequence: TGTGCCACCAGCAGATCCCGGACTACCCGGACAGATACGCAGTATTTT.

Notes on this clone: At the DNA level, this CDR3 is encoded by other sequences in the same sample as well. The rearrangement links TRBV2 to TRBJ1-2; 8 bases line up with TRBD1. Losses at the gene ends were 4 bases for V and 3 bases for J; bases not matched to a gene: 4. CDR1 and CDR2 (germline): SNHLY, FYNNEI. This CDR3 is 14 amino acids long. CDR3 nucleotide sequence: TGTGCCAGCAGTGGCCAGGGGGCGGACTATGGCTACACCTTC. Translation gives CASSGQGADYGYTF. Together with reference TRBV2 and TRBJ1-2, the CDR3 gives the full variable domain: EPEVTQTPSHQVTQMGQEVILRCVPISNHLYFYWYRQILGQKVEFLVSFYNNEISEKSEIFDDQFSVERPDGSNFTLKIRSTKLEDSAMYFCASSGQGADYGYTFGSGTRLTVV.

V gene TRBV11-2 combines with J gene TRBJ1-2; 7 positions agree with TRBD1. This CDR3 has 16 amino acids. The junction had 14 bases not matched to a gene; V was cut back by 4 bases and J by 6 bases. CDR1 and CDR2 (germline): SGHAT, FQNNGV. The CDR3 nucleotides read TGTGCCAGCAGCTCTGTTACCGGGACAGTTCCTCATGGCTACACCTTC. It translates to CASSSVTGTVPHGYTF.

The chain links TRBV7-9 to TRBJ1-2, with D hard to call. Germline V gives CDR1 SEHNR, CDR2 FQNEAQ (reference sequence). V lost 5 bases and J lost 3, with 13 bases in between. The CDR3 extends over 14 amino acids. DNA for the CDR3: TGTGCCAGCAGCCGAGAGGGAGGGTACTATGGCTACACCTTC. This codes for CASSREGGYYGYTF.

The CDR3 loop reads CASSLVGVSYSNQPQHF. CDR3 in DNA: TGTGCCAGCAGCTTAGTCGGGGTCTCCTATAGCAATCAGCCCCAGCATTTT. The chain joins TRBV7-9 to TRBJ1-5; D ambiguous. Germline lookup yields CDR1 SEHNR and CDR2 FQNEAQ (reference sequence). This CDR3 region has 17 residues. The V gene lost 1 base and the J gene lost 0 bases, with 13 bases spanning the gap. Variable domain in full (rest from reference TRBV7-9 and TRBJ1-5): DTGVSQNPRHKITKRGQNVTFRCDPISEHNRLYWYRQTLGQGPEFLTYFQNEAQLEKSRLLSDRFSAERPKGSFSTLEIQRTEQGDSAMYLCASSLVGVSYSNQPQHFGDGTRLSIL.

The chain joins TRBV19 to TRBJ2-1; 12 nucleotides match TRBD2. Germline lookup yields CDR1 LNHDA and CDR2 SQIVND (reference sequence). V shed 4 bases and J 8 bases; nucleotides not matched to a gene: 6. The CDR3 is 15 residues long. The CDR3 region is CASSKTSGSPHEQFF. The CDR3 DNA follows: TGTGCCAGTAGTAAGACTAGCGGGAGCCCCCATGAGCAGTTCTTC.

This chain connects TRBV27 to TRBJ1-2, with 8 nucleotides matching TRBD1. V was clipped by 6 bases and J by 0 bases; unmatched bases: 9. The germline V gene has CDR1 MNHEY and CDR2 SMNVEV (reference sequence). This CDR3 is built from 16 residues. The CDR3 here is CASRSRDRSSNYGYTF. The CDR3 bases are TGTGCCAGCAGGAGCCGGGACAGGTCATCTAACTATGGCTACACCTTC.

CDR3 bases: TGTGCCAGCAGCTTAGCAGGGAACTCCTACGAGCAGTACTTC. Its translation is CASSLAGNSYEQYF. V gene TRBV7-6 combines with J gene TRBJ2-5; D gene uncertain. The assigned J gene may be wrong: the sequence end matches TRBJ2-7 better. The CDR3 extends over 14 amino acids. Germline CDR1 reads SGHVS; CDR2 reads FNYEAQ.

CDR3 amino acids: CASSIGDRGHADTQYF. CDR3 DNA sequence: TGTGCCAGCAGCATAGGGGACAGGGGTCACGCAGATACGCAGTATTTT. The chain employs TRBV5-4 and TRBJ2-3, with 10 bases that match TRBD1. Germline-derived CDR1 and CDR2 are SGHNT and YYREEE (reference sequence). Losses at the gene ends were 4 bases for V and 4 bases for J; bases not matched to a gene: 9. This CDR3 is 16 amino acids long.

This rearrangement joins TRBV18 to TRBJ2-2, with TRBD2 identical over 12 bases. Trimming cost V 3 bases and J 1 base; bases outside gene matches: 6. The CDR3 is 18 amino acids. CDR1 and CDR2 (germline): KGHSH, LQKENI. CDR3 nucleotide sequence: TGTGCCAGCTCACCGGGACTAGCGGGCCTTTTGAACACCGGGGAGCTGTTTTTT. Amino acid sequence: CASSPGLAGLLNTGELFF.

The chain links TRBV4-2 to TRBJ2-7, with 10 bases that match TRBD2. J was trimmed by 5 bases and V by 4 bases; bases with no gene match: 2. The CDR3 contains 13 residues. Germline CDR1 is LGHNA and CDR2 is YNFKEQ. The CDR3 DNA sequence: TGTGCCAGCAGCCTACTAGCGGGAAACGAGCAGTACTTC. As protein: CASSLLAGNEQYF.

This clone was seen once. The chain couples TRBV19 to TRBJ1-1; D might be TRBD1 (5 bases). CDR3 length: 14 amino acids. Germline lookup yields CDR1 LNHDA and CDR2 SQIVND (reference sequence). Trimming took off 6 bases at V and 4 bases at J, with 15 bases between the two ends. The CDR3 DNA reads TGTGCCAGTAGGAAAGTGACAGAAAGCACTGAAGCTTTCTTT. It yields the protein CASRKVTESTEAFF.

This clone occurred a few times. The chain recombines TRBV28 with TRBJ1-2; D possibly corresponds to TRBD1 (6 bases). In germline, CDR1 is MDHEN, CDR2 SYDVKM. This CDR3 contains 13 residues. Trimming removed 5 bases from V and 8 bases from J, with 15 bases in between. The CDR3 region has the DNA TGTGCCAGCAGTCCCCGGACAGACGGGGGCTACACCTTC. It specifies CASSPRTDGGYTF.

The gene calls are TRBV19 and TRBJ2-1, with D maybe TRBD2 (5 bases). This CDR3 has 14 amino acids. Germline values: CDR1 LNHDA, CDR2 SQIVND (reference sequence). V was clipped by 1 base and J by 3 bases, with 7 bases between them. The CDR3 here is CASSIARGYNEQFF. The CDR3 nucleotides are TGTGCCAGTAGTATAGCCCGGGGCTACAATGAGCAGTTCTTC. Using reference TRBV19 and TRBJ2-1 for the parts outside the CDR3, the full variable domain is DGGITQSPKYLFRKEGQNVTLSCEQNLNHDAMYWYRQDPGQGLRLIYYSQIVNDFQKGDIAEGYSVSREKKESFPLTVTSAQKNPTAFYLCASSIARGYNEQFFGPGTRLTVL.

The rearrangement uses TRBV19 and TRBJ1-6, with 9 bases matching TRBD1. The CDR3 spans 15 residues. Germline V gives CDR1 LNHDA, CDR2 SQIVND (reference sequence). V dropped 5 bases and J dropped 13; count of bases not matched to a gene: 12. CDR3 nucleotide sequence: TGTGCCAGTAGTGCTGTCCCGGGACAGGGTTGGCCCCTCCACTTT. Its translation is CASSAVPGQGWPLHF. Using reference TRBV19 and TRBJ1-6 for the parts outside the CDR3, the full variable domain is DGGITQSPKYLFRKEGQNVTLSCEQNLNHDAMYWYRQDPGQGLRLIYYSQIVNDFQKGDIAEGYSVSREKKESFPLTVTSAQKNPTAFYLCASSAVPGQGWPLHFGNGTRLTVT.

The V and J genes are TRBV11-2 and TRBJ2-2; TRBD2 agrees at 14 bases. The length of the CDR3 is 15 residues. Unmatched junction bases numbered 1, after V lost 7 bases and J lost 3 bases. Germline CDR1 reads SGHAT; CDR2 reads FQNNGV. The CDR3 DNA follows: TGTGCCAGCAAGGGACTAGCGGGAGACACCGGGGAGCTGTTTTTT. It translates to CASKGLAGDTGELFF.

In its sample, this clone was seen once. The chain has TRBV4-2 and TRBJ2-3; possible D gene TRBD2, 6 bases. CDR1 is LGHNA and CDR2 is YNFKEQ in the germline V gene. Trimming left V 6 bases short and J 4 bases short, with 17 bases between. The CDR3 spans 15 residues. The DNA for the CDR3 is TGTGCCAGCAGTATTGTTCGCGGGAACGCAGATACGCAGTATTTT. Amino acid sequence: CASSIVRGNADTQYF.

This clone was observed a single time. The chain uses TRBV28 and TRBJ2-5, with D perhaps assigned TRBD1 or TRBD2 (5 bases each). The CDR3 sequence is 13 residues long. With 11 bases removed from V and 0 bases from J, the gap between germline ends came to 13 bases. The germline V gene encodes CDR1 MDHEN and CDR2 SYDVKM. Here the CDR3 reads CASGEGYQETQYF. The CDR3 DNA follows: TGTGCCTCGGGTGAGGGGTACCAAGAGACCCAGTACTTC.

The chain links TRBV19 to TRBJ2-1; tentative D call: TRBD1 (6 bases). Trimming cost V 6 bases and J 0 bases, with 15 bases left between them. The germline gives CDR1 LNHDA, CDR2 SQIVND (reference sequence). The CDR3 is 16 residues long. The CDR3, as DNA: TGTGCCAGTAGAAGTGGGGGCTGGAGCTCCTACAATGAGCAGTTCTTC. This sequence encodes CASRSGGWSSYNEQFF.